The 4 T cell receptor beta chains in this list originate from one sample, sequenced in a study of graft-versus-host responses after intestinal transplantation. These receptors' targets are unknown. Sequenced by immunoSEQ multiplex PCR; TCRdb stores in-frame clones only, minus some. The sample yields around 90,000 clones, approximately 92% seen once. The sample here was unstimulated CD8+ T cells sorted from spleen or lymph node cells, taken before transplant. These receptors were taken from a human donor who was the organ donor for an intestinal transplant.

This clone was recorded once. The chain employs TRBV7-2 and TRBJ2-7, with 14 bases matching TRBD2. The J segment lost 2 bases and the V segment lost 3 bases, leaving 9 bases of the junction unmatched. The CDR3 runs to 18 residues. Germline CDR1 and CDR2: SGHTA and FQGNSA. Here the CDR3 reads CASSFGLAGGFLPYEQYF. The CDR3 bases are TGTGCCAGCAGCTTCGGACTAGCGGGGGGATTCCTCCCCTACGAGCAGTACTTC.

The V gene is TRBV7-3, the J gene TRBJ2-2; a possible D gene is TRBD2 (6 bases). The CDR3 consists of 17 residues. Per germline, CDR1 SGHTA and CDR2 FQGTGA. The V and J ends lost 2 bases and 5 bases respectively, with 18 bases between them. For the CDR3, the DNA is TGTGCCAGCAGCTTATTGGGCCGGGACTCGCCGACCGGGGAGCTGTTTTTT. It specifies CASSLLGRDSPTGELFF. The full variable domain, its missing parts supplied by reference TRBV7-3 and TRBJ2-2, is GAGVSQTPSNKVTEKGKYVELRCDPISGHTALYWYRQSLGQGPEFLIYFQGTGAADDSGLPNDRFFAVRPEGSVSTLKIQRTERGDSAVYLCASSLLGRDSPTGELFFGEGSRLTVL.

The chain is built from TRBV27 and TRBJ2-3; possible D gene TRBD2, 6 bases. This CDR3 has 15 residues. V dropped 7 bases and J dropped 0 bases, with 14 bases sitting between them. Germline V gives CDR1 MNHEY, CDR2 SMNVEV (reference sequence). CDR3 sequence (DNA): TGTGCCAGCACCCCAGGAGGGTATAGCACAGATACGCAGTATTTT. Translated: CASTPGGYSTDTQYF.

Here the CDR3 DNA reads TGTGCCAGCAGCGTAGTTGAGGCAGACTATGGCTACACCTTC. This translates into CASSVVEADYGYTF. The genes are TRBV9 and TRBJ1-2; the D is unclear. Per germline, CDR1 SGDLS and CDR2 YYNGEE. The CDR3 has 14 residues. Deletions cut 0 bases from V and 3 bases from J, with 9 bases between. Full variable domain (remainder filled in from reference TRBV9 and TRBJ1-2): DSGVTQTPKHLITATGQRVTLRCSPRSGDLSVYWYQQSLDQGLQFLIQYYNGEERAKGNILERFSAQQFPDLHSELNLSSLELGDSALYFCASSVVEADYGYTFGSGTRLTVV.